The TCR beta chain under discussion was sequenced for a study of CD8 T cells in ankylosing spondylitis. Notes on the study in general: A TCR beta motif of 7 to 9 highly homologous variants seemed to mark ankylosing spondylitis blood. Significant enrichment of disease-linked clones was reportedly seen in matched ankylosing spondylitis synovial fluid.

One entry per CDR3 protein results from TCRdb running MiXCR on the 5' RACE reads. The table records more than 650,000 distinct CDR3 sequences, about 12% of them present only once. Germline loops: CDR1 SGHAT, CDR2 FQNNGV. The V segment lost 5 bases and the J segment 2 bases; nucleotides outside the gene matches: 15. This CDR3 has 18 amino acids. Points on this clonotype: The antigen remains unidentified.

The J gene is TRBJ1-2, the V gene TRBV11-2; TRBD1 matches at 9 bases. The sample consisted of blood, either unsorted or a sorted T cell fraction (not recorded which). The clonotype comes from a male donor with ankylosing spondylitis. CDR3 sequence reads: CASSPRYRGLRKNYGYTF. The CDR3 DNA reads as TGTGCCAGCAGCCCTAGATACAGGGGGCTCAGGAAAAACTATGGCTACACCTTC.